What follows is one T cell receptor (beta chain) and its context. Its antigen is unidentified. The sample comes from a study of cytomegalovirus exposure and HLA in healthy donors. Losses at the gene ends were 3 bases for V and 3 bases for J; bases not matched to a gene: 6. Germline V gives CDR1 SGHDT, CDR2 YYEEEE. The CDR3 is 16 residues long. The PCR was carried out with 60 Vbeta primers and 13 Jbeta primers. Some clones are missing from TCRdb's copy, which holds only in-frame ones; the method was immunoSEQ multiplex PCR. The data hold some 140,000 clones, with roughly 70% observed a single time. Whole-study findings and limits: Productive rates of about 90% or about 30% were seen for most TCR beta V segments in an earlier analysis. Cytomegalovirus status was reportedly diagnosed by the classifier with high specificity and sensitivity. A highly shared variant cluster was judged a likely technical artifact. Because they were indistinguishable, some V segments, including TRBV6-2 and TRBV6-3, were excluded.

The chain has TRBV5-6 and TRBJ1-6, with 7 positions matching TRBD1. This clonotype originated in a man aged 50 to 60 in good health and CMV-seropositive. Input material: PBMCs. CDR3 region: CASSWRQGNYNSPLHF. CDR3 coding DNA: TGTGCCAGCAGCTGGAGACAGGGAAACTATAATTCACCCCTCCACTTT.